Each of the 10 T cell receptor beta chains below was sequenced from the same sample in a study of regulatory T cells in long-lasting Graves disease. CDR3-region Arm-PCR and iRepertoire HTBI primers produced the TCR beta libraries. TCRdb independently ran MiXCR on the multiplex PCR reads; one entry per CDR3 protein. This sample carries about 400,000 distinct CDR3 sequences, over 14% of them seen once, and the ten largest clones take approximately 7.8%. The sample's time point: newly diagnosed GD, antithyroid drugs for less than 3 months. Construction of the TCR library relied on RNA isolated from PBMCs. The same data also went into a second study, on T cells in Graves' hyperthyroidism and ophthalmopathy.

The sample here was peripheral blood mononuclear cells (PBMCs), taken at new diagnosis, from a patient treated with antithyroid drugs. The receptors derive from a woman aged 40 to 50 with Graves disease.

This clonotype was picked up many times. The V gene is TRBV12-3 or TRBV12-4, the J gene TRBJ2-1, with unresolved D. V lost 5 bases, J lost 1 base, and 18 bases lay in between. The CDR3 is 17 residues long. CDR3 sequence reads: CASSPRRPVYSYNEQFF. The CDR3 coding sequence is TGTGCCAGCAGTCCTCGTCGGCCGGTATATTCCTACAATGAGCAGTTCTTC.

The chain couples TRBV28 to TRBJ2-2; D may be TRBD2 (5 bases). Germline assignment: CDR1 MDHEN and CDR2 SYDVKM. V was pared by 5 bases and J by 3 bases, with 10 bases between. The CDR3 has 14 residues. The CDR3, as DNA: TGTGCCAGCAGTCCCGGACTGTACACCGGGGAGCTGTTTTTT. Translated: CASSPGLYTGELFF.

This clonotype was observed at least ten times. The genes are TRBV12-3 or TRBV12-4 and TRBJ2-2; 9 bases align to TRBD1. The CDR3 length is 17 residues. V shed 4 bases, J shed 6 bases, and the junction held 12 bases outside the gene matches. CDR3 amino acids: CASSSSSGTGLAGELFF. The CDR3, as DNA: TGTGCCAGCAGTTCCTCATCCGGGACAGGGTTAGCCGGGGAGCTGTTTTTT.

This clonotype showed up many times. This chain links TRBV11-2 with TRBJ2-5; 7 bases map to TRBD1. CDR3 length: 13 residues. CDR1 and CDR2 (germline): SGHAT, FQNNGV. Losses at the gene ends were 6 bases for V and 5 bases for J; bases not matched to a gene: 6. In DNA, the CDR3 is TGTGCCAGCAGGCCGACAGGGATGGAGACCCAGTACTTC. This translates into CASRPTGMETQYF.

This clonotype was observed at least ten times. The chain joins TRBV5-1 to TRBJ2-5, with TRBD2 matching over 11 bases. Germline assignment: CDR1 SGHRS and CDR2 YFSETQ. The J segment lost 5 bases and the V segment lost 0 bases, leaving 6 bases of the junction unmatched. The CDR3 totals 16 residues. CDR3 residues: CASSLEASGRMETQYF. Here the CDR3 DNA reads TGCGCCAGCAGCTTGGAGGCTAGCGGGAGGATGGAGACCCAGTACTTC.

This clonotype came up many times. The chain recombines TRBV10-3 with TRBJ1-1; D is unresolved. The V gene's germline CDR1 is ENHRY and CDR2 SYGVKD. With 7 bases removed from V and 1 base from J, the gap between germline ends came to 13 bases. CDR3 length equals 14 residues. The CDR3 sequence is CAITKDGPNTEAFF. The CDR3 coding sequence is TGTGCCATCACAAAGGACGGCCCGAACACTGAAGCTTTCTTT.

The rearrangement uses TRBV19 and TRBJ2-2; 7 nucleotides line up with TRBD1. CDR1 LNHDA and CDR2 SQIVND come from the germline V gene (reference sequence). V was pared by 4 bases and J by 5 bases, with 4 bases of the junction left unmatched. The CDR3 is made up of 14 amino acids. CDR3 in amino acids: CASSSLTGTGELFF. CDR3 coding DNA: TGTGCCAGTAGTAGCTTGACAGGGACCGGGGAGCTGTTTTTT.

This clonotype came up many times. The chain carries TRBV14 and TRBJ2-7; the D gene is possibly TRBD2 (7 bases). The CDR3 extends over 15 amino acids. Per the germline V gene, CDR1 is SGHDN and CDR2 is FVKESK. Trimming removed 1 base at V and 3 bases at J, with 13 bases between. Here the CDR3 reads CASSQGRGARYEQYF. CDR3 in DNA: TGTGCCAGCAGCCAAGGCCGGGGGGCGCGCTACGAGCAGTACTTC.

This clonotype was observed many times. CDR3 protein: CASSLFRGGFNEQFF. DNA of the CDR3: TGTGCCAGCAGTTTATTCAGGGGGGGATTCAATGAGCAGTTCTTC. This chain uses TRBV28 with TRBJ2-1, with D possibly being TRBD1 or TRBD2 (7 bases each). Trimming removed 1 base from V and 6 bases from J, with 13 bases in between. Germline V lookup: CDR1 MDHEN, CDR2 SYDVKM. The CDR3 spans 15 residues.

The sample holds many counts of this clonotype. The CDR3 DNA follows: TGCGCCAGCAGCTCGACCTATAGCGGGAGCGGCAATGAGCAGTTCTTC. Translation gives CASSSTYSGSGNEQFF. This chain uses TRBV5-1 with TRBJ2-1; 9 bases agree with TRBD2. V dropped 3 bases and J dropped 6; count of bases not matched to a gene: 10. This CDR3 has 16 amino acids. The germline V gene has CDR1 SGHRS and CDR2 YFSETQ.